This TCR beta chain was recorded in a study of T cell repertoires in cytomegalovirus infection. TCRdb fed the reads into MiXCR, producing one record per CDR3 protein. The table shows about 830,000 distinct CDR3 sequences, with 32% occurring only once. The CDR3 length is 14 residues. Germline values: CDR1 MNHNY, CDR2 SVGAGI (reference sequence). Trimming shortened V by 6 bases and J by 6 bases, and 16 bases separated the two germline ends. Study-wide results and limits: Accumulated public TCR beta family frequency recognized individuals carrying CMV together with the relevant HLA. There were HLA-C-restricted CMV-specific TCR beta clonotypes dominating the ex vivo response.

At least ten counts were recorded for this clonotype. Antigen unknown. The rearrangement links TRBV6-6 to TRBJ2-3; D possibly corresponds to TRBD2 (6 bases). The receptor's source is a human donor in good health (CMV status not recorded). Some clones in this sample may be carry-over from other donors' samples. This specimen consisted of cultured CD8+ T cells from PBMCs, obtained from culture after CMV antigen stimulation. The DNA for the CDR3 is TGTGCCAGCAGCCACGGGTGGGGGGTCGATACGCAGTATTTT. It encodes CASSHGWGVDTQYF.